Listed below are T cell receptor beta chains from one sample, sequenced in a study of T cell changes during pregnancy in multiple sclerosis. Data came from immunoSEQ multiplex PCR; TCRdb stores just in-frame clones and leaves some out. The repertoire holds approximately 28,000 clones, with about 91% as singletons. The sample consisted of CD8+ T cells from peripheral blood mononuclear cells, taken in the second trimester of pregnancy. Source of these receptors: a female donor with multiple sclerosis, enrolled in a pregnancy study. The CDR3 runs from the conserved cysteine through the conserved F or W. The order of the fields is J gene, D gene, V gene, clone size, CDR3 DNA, CDR3 protein. D genes are given only for firm matches. For some rows the clone size is stated as once, few or many, or as a class when expanded; others skip it.

TRBJ1-5 | TRBD1 | TRBV7-9 | - | TGTGCCAGCAGCTCGGGACAGACCAATCAGCCCCAGCATTTT | CASSSGQTNQPQHF
TRBJ2-7 | TRBD1 | TRBV9 | - | TGTGCCAGCAGCTTAACAGGGGGTACCGACGAGCAGTACTTC | CASSLTGGTDEQYF
TRBJ1-1 | - | TRBV2 | - | TGTGCCAGCAAGACAGGAATTGACACTGAAGCTTTCTTT | CASKTGIDTEAFF
TRBJ2-1 | - | TRBV6-5 | medium-sized | TGTGCCAGCACGACAGGCTACAATGAGCAGTTCTTC | CASTTGYNEQFF
TRBJ2-7 | - | TRBV30 | - | TGTGCCTGGGGCGAGGGGTTTGGGGGAGGCTACGAGCAGTACTTC | CAWGEGFGGGYEQYF
TRBJ2-1 | TRBD2 | TRBV28 | - | TGTGCCAGCAGTTGGGGGACTAGCGAGGATGAGCAGTTCTTC | CASSWGTSEDEQFF
TRBJ1-1 | - | TRBV23-1 | - | TGCGCCAGCAGTCAACCCCCAGGCGGGGGCGGTGAAGTGAACACTGAAGCTTTCTTT | CASSQPPGGGGEVNTEAFF
TRBJ2-5 | TRBD1 | TRBV27 | few | TGTGCCAGCAGTTTAGTTCCGACAGGGTCCCAAGAGACCCAGTACTTC | CASSLVPTGSQETQYF
TRBJ1-1 | - | TRBV6-5 | - | TGTGCCAGCAGTTACTGGACAGTCCCGAACACTGAAGCTTTCTTT | CASSYWTVPNTEAFF
TRBJ2-3 | - | TRBV11-3 | few | TGTGCCAGCAGCTTAGCTAGCGGCACAGATACGCAGTATTTT | CASSLASGTDTQYF
TRBJ2-7 | TRBD2 | TRBV28 | - | TGTGCCAGCAGTTCGGGGGGGCGGGAGGTGAGCGAGCAGTACTTC | CASSSGGREVSEQYF
TRBJ1-2 | - | TRBV19 | - | TGTGCCAGTAGTGGGTTTGGGGATGGCGGGGCTAGCACGTATGGCTACACCTTC | CASSGFGDGGASTYGYTF
TRBJ2-5 | TRBD1 | TRBV28 | - | TGTGCCAGCAGTCCCCAGACAGGGGGCAGGGAGACCCAGTACTTC | CASSPQTGGRETQYF
TRBJ2-7 | - | TRBV7-6 | once | TGTGCCAGCGGCGACTCCCCCTACGAGCAGTACTTC | CASGDSPYEQYF
TRBJ2-5 | TRBD2 | TRBV14 | - | TGTGCCAGCAGCCAATACGGGGGGGACCAAGAGACCCAGTACTTC | CASSQYGGDQETQYF
TRBJ2-5 | TRBD2 | TRBV6-5 | - | TGTGCCAGCAGAACTAGCGGGATAGGGGCCCAGTACTTC | CASRTSGIGAQYF
TRBJ1-2 | TRBD1 | TRBV9 | - | TGTGCCAGCAGCGTAGGGCGAGGAGGGGGCGATGGCTACACCTTC | CASSVGRGGGDGYTF
TRBJ1-1 | - | TRBV5-1 | medium-sized | TGCGCCAGCAGCTTGTGGTCAGGCCTGAACACTGAAGCTTTCTTT | CASSLWSGLNTEAFF
TRBJ1-1 | - | TRBV6-5 | - | TGTGCCAGCAGTTACCCTGGGGGCGGCACTGAAGCTTTCTTT | CASSYPGGGTEAFF
TRBJ1-3 | TRBD1 | TRBV5-5 | - | TGTGCCAGCAGCGAGGGACAGGGGAGAAACACCATATATTTT | CASSEGQGRNTIYF
TRBJ2-7 | - | TRBV20-1 | - | TGCAGTGCGTTACAGGACTACGAGCAGTACTTC | CSALQDYEQYF
TRBJ2-7 | TRBD1 | TRBV19 | - | TGTGCCAGTAGTGCCGGGACAGGGATCTACGAGCAGTACTTC | CASSAGTGIYEQYF
TRBJ2-7 | TRBD2 | TRBV9 | - | TGTGCCAGCAGCGTAGGCCCCACGGGGCGGGAGTCCTACGAGCAGTACTTC | CASSVGPTGRESYEQYF
TRBJ1-1 | TRBD1 | TRBV4-1 | - | TGCGCCAGCAGCCAAGTCCCAGGGGGTATTAGCGGATCGAACACTGAAGCTTTCTTT | CASSQVPGGISGSNTEAFF
TRBJ2-5 | - | TRBV9 | - | TGTGCCAGCAGCCCCTCGGCAGGGGAAGAGACCCAGTACTTC | CASSPSAGEETQYF
TRBJ1-2 | TRBD1 | TRBV2 | - | TGTGCCAGCATCGGGACAGGTTATGGCTACACCTTC | CASIGTGYGYTF
TRBJ2-1 | - | TRBV25-1 | - | TGTGCCAGCAGTGAATATGGGGACTTAAAGTTCTTC | CASSEYGDLKFF
TRBJ1-5 | - | TRBV19 | few | TGTGCCAGTAGTCCGGGGCGGGGGAGCAATCAGCCCCAGCATTTT | CASSPGRGSNQPQHF
TRBJ2-1 | TRBD2 | TRBV9 | - | TGTGCCAGCAGCGTAGGAAGCGGGATAGAGAATCAGTTCTTC | CASSVGSGIENQFF
TRBJ2-3 | TRBD2 | TRBV7-2 | - | TGTGCCAGCAGCTTACGTTCGGGACTAGCCGTGGGGCAGTATTTT | CASSLRSGLAVGQYF
TRBJ2-7 | TRBD2 | TRBV19 | - | TGTGCCAGTAGTATCGGGACTAGCGCATCCTACGAGCAGTACTTC | CASSIGTSASYEQYF
TRBJ2-5 | - | TRBV2 | - | TGTGCCAGCAGTGTTTTGGCACAGGATATTAGGGAGACCCAGTACTTC | CASSVLAQDIRETQYF
TRBJ2-7 | - | TRBV19 | once | TGTGCCAGTAGTATAGATTTGGGAGTCGAGCAGTACTTC | CASSIDLGVEQYF
TRBJ2-7 | TRBD2 | TRBV28 | - | TGTGCCAGCAGTTTACTCTTATCTAGCGGGAGGGCTAGCTCCTACGAGCAGTACTTC | CASSLLLSSGRASSYEQYF
TRBJ2-5 | TRBD1 | TRBV5-8 | - | TGTGCCAGCAGCCTCTGGACAGGGTCGGGGGAGACCCAGTACTTC | CASSLWTGSGETQYF
TRBJ2-7 | - | TRBV28 | - | TGTGCCAGCAGTTTGAGGCTTTCGGGCTACGAGCAGTACTTC | CASSLRLSGYEQYF
TRBJ1-3 | TRBD1 | TRBV15 | - | TGTGCCACCAGCAGGGACAGGGGTATGGCCTCTGGAAACACCATATATTTT | CATSRDRGMASGNTIYF
TRBJ1-2 | - | TRBV6-4 | - | TGTGCCAGCAGTGACGGAGACAGTAACTATGGCTACACCTTC | CASSDGDSNYGYTF
TRBJ2-2 | TRBD2 | TRBV28 | once | TGTGCCAGCAGTTTAAACCACGGAGCACTAGCGTATTTTACCCCCCACCCCGGGGAGCTGTTTTTT | CASSLNHGALAYFTPHPGELFF
TRBJ2-3 | TRBD2 | TRBV11-3 | - | TGTGCCAGCAGCCGAAAACAGAAAGCGGGAGTAGGCACAGATACGCAGTATTTT | CASSRKQKAGVGTDTQYF
TRBJ2-5 | - | TRBV6-1 | - | TGTGCCAGCAACAAGGACAACCAAGAGACCCAGTACTTC | CASNKDNQETQYF
TRBJ2-3 | - | TRBV30 | - | TGTGCCTGGAGTGTAAGGCCCCGGGGGAAGGCAGATACGCAGTATTTT | CAWSVRPRGKADTQYF
TRBJ1-5 | - | TRBV10-1 | - | TGCGCCAGCAGTCTTAATGCGACAGGCCTATACAATCAGCCCCAGCATTTT | CASSLNATGLYNQPQHF
TRBJ2-5 | TRBD2 | TRBV7-8 | - | TGTGCCAGCAGCAGGCGACTAGCGGGAGAAGAGACCCAGTACTTC | CASSRRLAGEETQYF
TRBJ1-2 | - | TRBV5-4 | - | TGTGCCAGCAGCTTAATGTACCGTGGAGGGGGCTACACCTTC | CASSLMYRGGGYTF
TRBJ2-1 | - | TRBV9 | - | TGTGCCAGCAGCGTCATCGCGGGTGAGCAGTTCTTC | CASSVIAGEQFF
TRBJ2-5 | TRBD2 | TRBV7-6 | - | TGTGCCAGCAGCTTAGTGAGGGGGGAGCGGGAGGGCCTGGAGACCCAGTACTTC | CASSLVRGEREGLETQYF
TRBJ2-7 | TRBD1 | TRBV11-2 | few | TGTGCCAGCAGCACAGGACAGGGGAATTACGAGCAGTACTTC | CASSTGQGNYEQYF
TRBJ2-3 | - | TRBV4-1 | - | TGCGCCAGCAGCCGTCGAACGGGGGGCGAAGATACGCAGTATTTT | CASSRRTGGEDTQYF
TRBJ2-5 | - | TRBV7-9 | - | TGTGCCAGCAGCTCACCGCAAAGCCCTCGGGAAAGGCAGTACTTC | CASSSPQSPRERQYF
TRBJ2-1 | TRBD1 | TRBV4-3 | - | TGCGCCAGCAGCCAAAGACAGGGGGTGAATGAGCAGTTCTTC | CASSQRQGVNEQFF
TRBJ2-3 | TRBD2 | TRBV28 | - | TGTGCCAGCAGTCCCCCAACTAGCGGGATGAATACGCAGTATTTT | CASSPPTSGMNTQYF
TRBJ1-1 | - | TRBV15 | - | TGTGCCACCATGCTTGAGGGCTCTGAAGCTTTCTTT | CATMLEGSEAFF
TRBJ2-1 | TRBD2 | TRBV27 | - | TGTGCCAGCAGTAAGGGGACTAGCGGGAAGAGCAGGGAGTTCTTC | CASSKGTSGKSREFF
TRBJ1-2 | - | TRBV5-6 | - | TGTGCCAGCAGCGCCAGGACTGGCAGGGGCTACACCTTC | CASSARTGRGYTF